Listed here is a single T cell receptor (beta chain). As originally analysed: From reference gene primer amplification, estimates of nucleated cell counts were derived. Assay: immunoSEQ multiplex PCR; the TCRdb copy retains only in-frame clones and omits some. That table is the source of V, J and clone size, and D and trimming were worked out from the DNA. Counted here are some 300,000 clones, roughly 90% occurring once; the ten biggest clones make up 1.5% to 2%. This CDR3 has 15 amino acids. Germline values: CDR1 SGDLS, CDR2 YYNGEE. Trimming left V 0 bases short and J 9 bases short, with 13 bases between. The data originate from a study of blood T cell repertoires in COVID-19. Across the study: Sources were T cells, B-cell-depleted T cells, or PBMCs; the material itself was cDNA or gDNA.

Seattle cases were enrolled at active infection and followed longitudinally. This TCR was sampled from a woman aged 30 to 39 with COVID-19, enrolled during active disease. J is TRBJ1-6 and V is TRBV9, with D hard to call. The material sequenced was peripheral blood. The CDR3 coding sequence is TGTGCCAGCAGCGTAGGGGTGGGCGTCCCTTCACCCCTCCACTTT. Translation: CASSVGVGVPSPLHF.